The T cell receptor (beta chain) described here comes from a study of cytomegalovirus exposure and HLA in healthy donors. Overall study findings and caveats: Most likely, a cluster of highly shared sequence variants arose as a sequencing artifact. Several of the most significant clusters were apparently associated with common viral pathogens in a later analysis. Three CMV-associated chains proved CMV antigen-specific in vitro. Later on, an analysis tied approximately 15,000 TCR beta sequences to HLA alleles at 0.05 false discovery rate.

Trimming removed 5 bases at V and 2 bases at J, with 6 bases between. Germline CDR1 is ENHRY and CDR2 is SYGVKD. This CDR3 has 13 amino acids. The PCR employed 60 Vbeta primers together with 13 Jbeta primers. Sequencing used immunoSEQ multiplex PCR; TCRdb keeps in-frame clones, though not all of them. The sample has approximately 220,000 clones, 65% to 85% seen once. Notes on this clone: The antigen is not known.

The sequence derives from a boy younger than 10 in good health and CMV-seronegative. The sample was PBMCs. The rearrangement joins TRBV10-3 to TRBJ2-2; no firm D call. The CDR3 bases are TGTGCCATCAGTTACAGTAACACCGGGGAGCTGTTTTTT. This sequence encodes CAISYSNTGELFF.